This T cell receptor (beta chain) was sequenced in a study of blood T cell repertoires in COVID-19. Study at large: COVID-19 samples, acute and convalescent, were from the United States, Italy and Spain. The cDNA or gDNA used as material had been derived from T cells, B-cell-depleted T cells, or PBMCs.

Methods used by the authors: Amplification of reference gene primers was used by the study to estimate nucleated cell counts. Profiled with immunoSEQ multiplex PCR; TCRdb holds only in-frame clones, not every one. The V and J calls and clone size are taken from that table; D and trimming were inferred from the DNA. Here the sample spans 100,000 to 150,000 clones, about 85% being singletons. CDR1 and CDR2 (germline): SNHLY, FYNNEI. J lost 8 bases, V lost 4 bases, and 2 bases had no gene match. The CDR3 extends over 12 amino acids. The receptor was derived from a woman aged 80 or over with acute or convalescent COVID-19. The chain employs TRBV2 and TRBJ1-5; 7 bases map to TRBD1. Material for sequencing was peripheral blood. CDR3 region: CASSATGKPQHF. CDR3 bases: TGTGCCAGCAGTGCGACAGGGAAGCCCCAGCATTTT. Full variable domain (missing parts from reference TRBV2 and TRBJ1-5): EPEVTQTPSHQVTQMGQEVILRCVPISNHLYFYWYRQILGQKVEFLVSFYNNEISEKSEIFDDQFSVERPDGSNFTLKIRSTKLEDSAMYFCASSATGKPQHFGDGTRLSIL.